Listed below are T cell receptor beta chains from one sample, sequenced in a study of blood T cell repertoires in COVID-19. Clones were read by immunoSEQ multiplex PCR, and TCRdb kept only the in-frame ones, dropping some. The data contain roughly 130,000 clones, roughly four fifths of them seen just once; the ten biggest clones take up more than 9%. Material for sequencing was peripheral blood. Source of these receptors: a woman aged 60 to 75 with acute or convalescent COVID-19. Both conserved end residues are trimmed from each CDR3. Each record gives: J gene, V gene, CDR3 protein.

>TRBJ2-5|TRBV9
ASSVSSGGVRETQY
>TRBJ2-3|TRBV5-1
ASSLGQALPDTQY
>TRBJ1-1|TRBV10-3
AMQGMDTEAF
>TRBJ1-2|TRBV4-1
ASSHPDRVASGYT
>TRBJ1-6|TRBV5-1
ASSRDSLSPLH
>TRBJ1-2|TRBV10-3
AIRPTGARNYGYT
>TRBJ1-1|TRBV5-6
ASSLGGGVWTEAF
>TRBJ1-3|TRBV9
ASARGAGNTIY
>TRBJ1-5|TRBV30
AWTRDFDQPQH
>TRBJ1-1|TRBV7-9
ASSRRQENTEAF
>TRBJ2-6|TRBV19
ASSWTGGSGANVLT
>TRBJ1-4|TRBV4-1
ASSQDWTRGSEKLF
>TRBJ1-3|TRBV30
AWTGGPGNTIY
>TRBJ1-1|TRBV5-8
ASSSGQGQSQAF
>TRBJ2-3|TRBV5-1
ASSRRGGPGTDTQY
>TRBJ1-1|TRBV6-6
ASSYGGEAEAF
>TRBJ2-1|TRBV5-6
ASSLGGPLSYNEQF
>TRBJ1-2|TRBV4-2
ASSQEGQGYGYT
>TRBJ1-1|TRBV7-2
ASSSGQLGQPEAF
>TRBJ2-2|TRBV7-3
ASSSTSGQGRELF
>TRBJ1-1|TRBV2
ASSRTGINTEAF
>TRBJ2-1|TRBV5-4
ASSLRTGAPSNEQF
>TRBJ2-2|TRBV6-5
ASSPGPGGAGELF
>TRBJ1-6|TRBV7-9
ASSSQGNSPLH
>TRBJ1-1|TRBV19
ASSMGTGFNTEAF
>TRBJ2-5|TRBV19
ASSSSGRETQY
>TRBJ2-1|TRBV24-1
ATSDGTSGYNEQF
>TRBJ2-1|TRBV18
ASSPTSVRHNEQF
>TRBJ2-6|TRBV18
ASSLTDNLSGANVLT
>TRBJ2-7|TRBV29-1
SIRTSGMGSYEQY
>TRBJ1-1|TRBV3-1/TRBV3-2
ASSPAGNTEAF
>TRBJ1-1|TRBV29-1
SSRGQTEAF
>TRBJ1-2|TRBV5-6
ASSSDRGLYGYT
>TRBJ2-3|TRBV7-6
ASSFRPSGGALLDTQY
>TRBJ1-5|TRBV6-5
ASSAGWNQPQH
>TRBJ1-2|TRBV3-1/TRBV3-2
ASSQGTSNYGYT
>TRBJ1-1|TRBV27
ASSAPTGYTEAF
>TRBJ2-3|TRBV4-1
ASSQVAGVTDTQY
>TRBJ1-3|TRBV6-6
ASRGGSGNTIY
>TRBJ2-4|TRBV6-5
ASRELAKNIQY
>TRBJ1-1|TRBV11-3
ASSLAGRNTEAF
>TRBJ1-5|TRBV4-1
ASSQGASLYSNQPQH
>TRBJ2-5|TRBV3-1/TRBV3-2
ASSQETSGGFPRAQY
>TRBJ1-5|TRBV2
ASSPDRRNQPQH
>TRBJ1-1|TRBV19
ASSTQGGRGTEAF
>TRBJ1-4|TRBV7-9
ASSLSRGWTNEKLF
>TRBJ2-3|TRBV18
ASSPSPGGDTQY
>TRBJ2-1|TRBV5-1
ASSLGQGAYNEQF
>TRBJ2-1|TRBV19
ASSIADRPYNEQF
>TRBJ1-5|TRBV6-5
ASSYSPGTDQPQH
>TRBJ1-5|TRBV19
ASSKGGTIQPQH
>TRBJ1-4|TRBV9
ASSSLGGPGEKLF
>TRBJ1-2|TRBV7-9
ASSSNNRGLSS
>TRBJ1-1|TRBV19
ASSQGYTEAF